The entry that follows covers one TCR beta chain sequence. No antigen is known for it. The sample is drawn from a study of cytomegalovirus exposure and HLA in healthy donors. This PCR relied on a set of 60 Vbeta primers and 13 Jbeta primers. The protocol was immunoSEQ multiplex PCR, while the TCRdb copy is restricted to in-frame clones and leaves out a portion. The sample includes about 180,000 clones, roughly 84% of them seen just once. Study-wide findings and caveats: The sole available immune exposure information was CMV serostatus. In vitro testing confirmed three CMV-associated chains as specific for CMV antigens.

This TCR came from a girl aged 2 to 10 in good health and CMV-seropositive. Sequencing used PBMCs.

CDR3 region: CTSTITLTSGGLSSYNEQFF. CDR3 DNA: TGCACCAGTACCATCACACTAACTAGCGGGGGGCTGAGCTCCTACAATGAGCAGTTCTTC. The chain links TRBV1 to TRBJ2-1; TRBD2 is the table's D call and was not checked against the DNA. TRBV1 is a recognized pseudogene. CDR3 length: 20 amino acids.